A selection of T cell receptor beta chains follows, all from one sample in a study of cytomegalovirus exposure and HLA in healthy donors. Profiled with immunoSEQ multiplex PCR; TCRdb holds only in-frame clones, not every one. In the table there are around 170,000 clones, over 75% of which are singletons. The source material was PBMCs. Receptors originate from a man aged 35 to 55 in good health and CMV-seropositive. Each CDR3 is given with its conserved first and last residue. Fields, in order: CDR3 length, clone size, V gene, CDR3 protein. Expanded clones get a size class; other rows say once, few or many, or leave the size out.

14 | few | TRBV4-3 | CASSRQGTTYGYTF
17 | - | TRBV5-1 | CASSPGDRVGSNQPQHF
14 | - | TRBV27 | CASSLGSGGTPQHF
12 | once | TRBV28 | CASGLPGEKLFF
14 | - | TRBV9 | CASSEGESYNEQFF
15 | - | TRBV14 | CASSQGQGVAGELFF
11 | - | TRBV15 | CATSRGYEQYF
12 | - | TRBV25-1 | CASSPGEWEAFF
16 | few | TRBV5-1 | CASSLPGLAGRETQYF
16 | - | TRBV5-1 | CASSPKGLAGTDTQYF